The 4 T cell receptor beta chains below were found in one sample sequenced in a study of T-cell reconstitution after alpha-beta-depleted transplantation in children. The TCRbeta library was prepared with unique molecular identifiers. Via MiXCR, TCRdb re-called the PCR reads, giving one row per CDR3 protein. The table records around 420,000 distinct CDR3 sequences, 15% to 20% of them present only once. The sequencing used PBMCs, mostly from graft donor cells, collected 360 days after TCRalphabeta/CD19-depleted stem cell transplant. These receptors all come from a boy younger than two who had a stem cell transplant for Wiskott-Aldrich syndrome, so the T cells may come from the graft donor.

This clonotype was detected a few times. The chain joins TRBV20-1 to TRBJ2-5, with 12 bases matching TRBD2. Trimming cost V 5 bases and J 7 bases; bases outside gene matches: 8. The germline gives CDR1 DFQATT, CDR2 SNEGSKA (reference sequence). This CDR3 is 14 amino acids long. For the CDR3, the DNA is TGCAGTGCTCGGACTAGCGGGAAAGGCGGGACCCAGTACTTC. This codes for CSARTSGKGGTQYF.

This clonotype was seen many times. The chain uses TRBV6-5 and TRBJ1-1; D possibly corresponds to TRBD1 (6 bases). In germline, CDR1 is MNHEY, CDR2 SVGAGI. This CDR3 has 16 amino acids. The V and J ends lost 0 bases and 4 bases respectively, with 15 bases between them. The CDR3 region is CASSYSSGRGITEAFF. In DNA, the CDR3 is TGTGCCAGCAGTTACTCGTCGGGCAGGGGAATCACTGAAGCTTTCTTT.

This clonotype was picked up a small number of times. V usage is TRBV7-9 and J usage is TRBJ2-5; 8 positions agree with TRBD2. The length of the CDR3 is 15 residues. V was pared by 3 bases and J by 4 bases, with 7 bases of the junction left unmatched. From germline, CDR1 is SEHNR and CDR2 FQNEAQ (reference sequence). The DNA of the CDR3 is TGTGCCAGCAGCTTTCCAGCGGGGGCAGGAGAGACCCAGTACTTC. It translates to CASSFPAGAGETQYF.

The rearrangement uses TRBV7-7 and TRBJ2-2; unclear D gene. This CDR3 spans 15 amino acids. V was shortened by 5 bases and J by 1 base, with 11 bases between the two germline ends. The germline gives CDR1 SSHAT, CDR2 FNYEAQ (reference sequence). The CDR3 DNA reads as TGTGCCAGCAGCCCACAGACACTGAACACCGGGGAGCTGTTTTTT. Translation gives CASSPQTLNTGELFF.